The present entry profiles one TCR beta chain with its context. After removal of 3 bases from V and 5 bases from J, the junction contained 5 bases not matched to a gene. The CDR3 is made up of 16 amino acids. Per germline, CDR1 KGHSH and CDR2 LQKENI. These data belong to a study of blood T cell repertoires in COVID-19. Libraries were prepared by immunoSEQ multiplex PCR; TCRdb keeps only in-frame clonotypes and omits some of them. The sample lists about 140,000 clones, around nine tenths occurring once. This rearrangement joins TRBV18 to TRBJ2-2; 11 nucleotides align to TRBD1. Sequencing was done on a sample of peripheral blood. The TCR sequence derives from a human donor in a cohort sampled during active COVID-19. The CDR3 nucleotides are TGTGCCAGCTCACCCCTCGGGACAGGGGGGACCGGGGAGCTGTTTTTT. Translating gives CASSPLGTGGTGELFF. The full variable domain, in which reference TRBV18 and TRBJ2-2 provide the parts outside the CDR3, is NAGVMQNPRHLVRRRGQEARLRCSPMKGHSHVYWYRQLPEEGLKFMVYLQKENIIDESGMPKERFSAEFPKEGPSILRIQQVVRGDSAAYFCASSPLGTGGTGELFFGEGSRLTVL.